The next 32 T cell receptor beta chains were all read from a single sample in a study of control samples from healthy donors and cancer patients. Some clones are missing from TCRdb's copy, which holds only in-frame ones; the method was immunoSEQ multiplex PCR. The sample lists 120,000 or so clones; 80% to 90% were seen once. Sequencing used blood. The receptors were sampled from a man aged 35-49 years in good health.

The V call is TRBV7-9, the J call TRBJ1-6, with 7 positions matching TRBD1. The CDR3 loop spans 12 amino acids. CDR1 is SEHNR and CDR2 is FQNEAQ in the germline V gene (reference sequence). V lost 5 bases, J lost 9 bases, and 1 base stayed unmatched. The CDR3 DNA is TGTGCCAGCAGCCGACAGGGTTCACCCCTCCACTTT. The encoded protein is CASSRQGSPLHF.

The J gene is TRBJ2-7, the V gene TRBV11-2, with D possibly matching TRBD2 (5 bases). Germline values: CDR1 SGHAT, CDR2 FQNNGV. Trimming shortened V by 4 bases and J by 6 bases, and 22 bases separated the two germline ends. There are 16 residues in the CDR3. The CDR3: CASSSTKDPGWGEQYF. CDR3 bases: TGTGCCAGCAGCTCGACAAAGGACCCGGGGTGGGGCGAGCAGTACTTC.

V gene TRBV13 combines with J gene TRBJ1-5; no clear D. The V end lost 0 bases, the J end lost 4 bases, and 7 bases lay between the germline ends. Germline lookup yields CDR1 PRHDT and CDR2 FYEKMQ (reference sequence). CDR3 length: 14 amino acids. The CDR3 here is CASSLGGLNQPQHF. In DNA form, the CDR3 reads TGTGCCAGCAGCTTAGGCGGGTTGAATCAGCCCCAGCATTTT.

The rearrangement links TRBV24-1 to TRBJ1-2; D perhaps matches TRBD1 (5 bases). The CDR3 length is 15 residues. Germline V gene data show CDR1 as KGHDR and CDR2 as SFDVKD. Trimming shortened V by 4 bases and J by 5 bases, and 16 bases separated the two germline ends. The CDR3 loop reads CATSDPGTGRYGYTF. For the CDR3, the DNA is TGTGCCACCAGTGACCCGGGGACCGGACGTTATGGCTACACCTTC.

The chain couples TRBV4-3 to TRBJ2-7, with TRBD2 matching over 7 bases. The V gene end was trimmed by 0 bases and the J gene end by 2 bases; junction bases not matched to a gene: 10. The CDR3 runs to 17 residues. The germline V gene has CDR1 LGHNA and CDR2 YSLEER. The CDR3 DNA sequence: TGCGCCAGCAGCCAAGATCGTCACGGGGGGAATACCTACGAGCAGTACTTC. It codes for CASSQDRHGGNTYEQYF.

The V gene is TRBV21-1, the J gene TRBJ2-7; the D call in the table, TRBD2, was not verified against the DNA. TRBV21-1 constitutes a pseudogene. This CDR3 is built from 16 residues. This CDR3 reads CASRPGLAGAEGEQYF. As DNA, the CDR3 is TGTGCCAGCAGACCGGGACTAGCGGGGGCGGAGGGGGAGCAGTACTTC.

The chain links TRBV24-1 to TRBJ2-5, with no clear D. Trimming cost V 4 bases and J 1 base, with 6 bases left between them. Germline V lookup: CDR1 KGHDR, CDR2 SFDVKD. The CDR3 runs 13 residues. Here the CDR3 reads CATSDTVQETQYF. The CDR3, as DNA: TGTGCCACCAGTGACACAGTCCAAGAGACCCAGTACTTC.

The chain carries TRBV7-8 and TRBJ2-7; 8 positions match TRBD2. Germline loops: CDR1 SGHVS, CDR2 FQNEAQ. With V trimmed by 2 bases and J by 5 bases, 17 bases remained unmatched. The CDR3 has 18 residues. The CDR3 loop reads CASSLYTGGGLVFHEQYF. The CDR3 region has the DNA TGTGCCAGCAGCTTATATACCGGTGGGGGACTAGTGTTCCACGAGCAGTACTTC.

The V gene is TRBV2, the J gene TRBJ1-5, with TRBD1 matching over 8 bases. The V and J ends lost 4 bases and 0 bases, in that order; junction bases with no gene match: 5. Germline V gene lookup returns CDR1 SNHLY and CDR2 FYNNEI. The CDR3 consists of 16 residues. CDR3 protein: CASSGGRGRSNQPQHF. The CDR3 nucleotides read TGTGCCAGCAGTGGGGGCAGGGGGCGTAGCAATCAGCCCCAGCATTTT. Full variable domain (rest looked up from reference TRBV2 and TRBJ1-5): EPEVTQTPSHQVTQMGQEVILRCVPISNHLYFYWYRQILGQKVEFLVSFYNNEISEKSEIFDDQFSVERPDGSNFTLKIRSTKLEDSAMYFCASSGGRGRSNQPQHFGDGTRLSIL.

This clone showed up just once. This chain connects TRBV18 to TRBJ1-4; D may be TRBD1 (5 bases). Germline V gene sequence: CDR1 KGHSH, CDR2 LQKENI. The CDR3 extends over 15 amino acids. V was cut by 5 bases and J by 5 bases, with 15 bases left in between. CDR3 coding DNA: TGTGCCAGCTCATACTACGGGGCGTCCAATGAAAAACTGTTTTTT. It encodes CASSYYGASNEKLFF.

This clone occurred once. This rearrangement joins TRBV23-1 to TRBJ1-1; D is possibly TRBD1 (6 bases). TRBV23-1 carries the ORF label, with uncertain function. The CDR3 has 14 amino acids. Trimming left V 8 bases short and J 0 bases short, with 13 bases between. The chain's CDR3 is CASVSSGVNTEAFF. CDR3 in DNA: TGCGCCAGCGTTTCGTCAGGGGTGAACACTGAAGCTTTCTTT.

The chain is built from TRBV3-1 (or the pseudogene TRBV3-2) and TRBJ1-2; D remains unclear. The germline V and J ends were trimmed by 2 bases and 5 bases, with 9 bases remaining between them. The CDR3 totals 13 residues. In germline, CDR1 is LGHDT, CDR2 YNNKEL (reference sequence). The CDR3 DNA is TGTGCCAGCAGCCAACTCGGAGTATATGGCTACACCTTC. Translation: CASSQLGVYGYTF.

The chain recombines TRBV2 with TRBJ2-1, with 8 bases fitting TRBD1. Germline V CDR1 and CDR2: SNHLY, FYNNEI. V lost 6 bases and J lost 7; bases outside the gene matches: 11. The CDR3 covers 15 residues. For the CDR3, the DNA is TGTGCCAGCAGCCCCAGGCAGGGGGCTCGGAATGAGCAGTTCTTC. The encoded protein is CASSPRQGARNEQFF. Filled out from reference TRBV2 and TRBJ2-1, the complete variable domain reads EPEVTQTPSHQVTQMGQEVILRCVPISNHLYFYWYRQILGQKVEFLVSFYNNEISEKSEIFDDQFSVERPDGSNFTLKIRSTKLEDSAMYFCASSPRQGARNEQFFGPGTRLTVL.

This sequence joins TRBV27 and TRBJ2-3, with 10 bases identical to TRBD2. The trim removed 1 base at V and 4 bases at J, leaving 2 bases unmatched. CDR1 MNHEY and CDR2 SMNVEV come from the germline V gene (reference sequence). The CDR3 is made up of 15 amino acids. The CDR3: CASSLLSGGADTQYF. The DNA for the CDR3 is TGTGCCAGCAGTTTATTAAGCGGGGGGGCAGATACGCAGTATTTT.

This clone occurred once. V gene TRBV18 combines with J gene TRBJ2-1; 8 positions agree with TRBD1. The trim removed 4 bases at V and 4 bases at J, leaving 6 bases unmatched. Germline-derived CDR1 and CDR2 are KGHSH and LQKENI. This CDR3 has 15 amino acids. The CDR3 DNA reads TGTGCCAGCTCACTTACAGGGGGTAGTTACAATGAGCAGTTCTTC. Amino acids: CASSLTGGSYNEQFF.

The chain couples TRBV6-5 to TRBJ2-7, with D perhaps TRBD1 (6 bases). The V end was cut by 7 bases, the J end by 5 bases, with 18 bases between. The CDR3 sequence is 14 residues long. Germline loops: CDR1 MNHEY, CDR2 SVGAGI. The chain's CDR3 is CASMTLQGLNEQYF. In DNA form, the CDR3 reads TGTGCCAGCATGACACTCCAGGGGCTCAACGAGCAGTACTTC.

The chain links TRBV6-6 to TRBJ1-1, with unresolved D. CDR1 and CDR2 from the germline V gene are MNHNY and SVGAGI (reference sequence). The CDR3 extends over 14 amino acids. Trimming took off 0 bases at V and 1 base at J, with 6 bases between the two ends. Here the CDR3 DNA reads TGTGCCAGCAGTTACTCGCTCGCGAACACTGAAGCTTTCTTT. Protein sequence: CASSYSLANTEAFF.

Only one count was recorded for this clone. This chain connects TRBV7-9 to TRBJ1-3; 9 bases map to TRBD1. The CDR3 covers 13 residues. Germline loops: CDR1 SEHNR, CDR2 FQNEAQ (reference sequence). Trimming cost V 8 bases and J 3 bases; bases outside gene matches: 2. CDR3 bases: TGTGCCAGCCACAGGGGGCTTGGAAACACCATATATTTT. As protein: CASHRGLGNTIYF.

The chain links TRBV5-6 to TRBJ1-1; a possible D gene is TRBD1 (5 bases). CDR1 and CDR2 from the germline V gene are SGHDT and YYEEEE. With 0 bases removed from V and 5 bases from J, the gap between germline ends came to 11 bases. The CDR3 contains 14 residues. CDR3 loop: CASSLAIRGTEAFF. CDR3 sequence (DNA): TGTGCCAGCAGCTTGGCCATAAGGGGAACTGAAGCTTTCTTT.

The genes are TRBV6-2 or TRBV6-3 and TRBJ2-3, with a tentative D call TRBD1 (5 bases). This CDR3 region has 13 residues. The V and J ends lost 5 bases and 6 bases respectively, with 12 bases between them. Germline values: CDR1 MNHEY, CDR2 SVGEGT. The CDR3 nucleotides read TGTGCCAGCAGTACCGTAGCAGGGGATACGCAGTATTTT. This sequence encodes CASSTVAGDTQYF.

The chain is built from TRBV12-3 or TRBV12-4 and TRBJ1-2; unclear D gene. V lost 1 base to trimming and J lost 1 base, with 4 bases between them. This CDR3 comprises 13 residues. CDR3 in DNA: TGTGCCAGCAGTTTAGTACATAACTATGGCTACACCTTC. Its protein is CASSLVHNYGYTF.

In this sample, this clone turned up a few times. The chain employs TRBV19 and TRBJ1-6; TRBD1 might be the D (5 bases). The CDR3 is 13 amino acids. Germline V gives CDR1 LNHDA, CDR2 SQIVND (reference sequence). Trimming took 5 bases from V and 10 from J, leaving 12 bases between them. The CDR3 DNA follows: TGTGCCAGTAGTGCGGGGGGTGTGTCACCCCTCCACTTT. Translation gives CASSAGGVSPLHF.

The chain couples TRBV19 to TRBJ2-5; TRBD1 might be the D (5 bases). The CDR3 loop spans 14 amino acids. Germline V gene lookup returns CDR1 LNHDA and CDR2 SQIVND (reference sequence). Trimming took off 1 base at V and 4 bases at J, with 10 bases between the two ends. The DNA for the CDR3 is TGTGCCAGTAGTATAGGGGGCGCAGGAGAGACCCAGTACTTC. Encoded protein: CASSIGGAGETQYF.

The rearrangement links TRBV29-1 to TRBJ1-1; D perhaps matches TRBD1 (5 bases). CDR1 is SQVTM, CDR2 ANQGSEA, per germline. With 3 bases removed from V and 8 bases from J, the gap between germline ends came to 13 bases. The CDR3 has 12 amino acids. The CDR3 coding sequence is TGCAGCGTTGATAACGGACGGACAGAAGCTTTCTTT. Translating gives CSVDNGRTEAFF.

This chain links TRBV18 with TRBJ2-1, with TRBD1 matching 9 bases. Germline loops: CDR1 KGHSH, CDR2 LQKENI. J lost 5 bases, V lost 8 bases, and 7 bases had no gene match. This CDR3 is 14 amino acids long. CDR3 sequence (DNA): TGTGCCAGCCACCGGGACAGGGCCGACAATGAGCAGTTCTTC. Residues: CASHRDRADNEQFF.

This clone was counted once. V gene TRBV12-3 or TRBV12-4 combines with J gene TRBJ1-1; perhaps TRBD1 as D (5 bases). The CDR3 length is 11 residues. V was shortened by 6 bases and J by 7 bases, with 9 bases between the two germline ends. CDR3 nucleotide sequence: TGTGCCAGCAGCCGAGGGGATGAAGCTTTCTTT. Its translation is CASSRGDEAFF.

The genes are TRBV18 and TRBJ2-7, with TRBD1 identical over 9 bases. The CDR3 is made up of 15 amino acids. CDR1 is KGHSH and CDR2 is LQKENI in the germline V gene. Trimming cost V 3 bases and J 4 bases; bases outside gene matches: 7. In nucleotides, the CDR3 is TGTGCCAGCTCACCTGCGGACAGGGGCGGTTACGAGCAGTACTTC. Protein: CASSPADRGGYEQYF.

This chain connects TRBV5-8 to TRBJ1-2; D perhaps matches TRBD1 (5 bases). With 4 bases removed from V and 5 bases from J, the gap between germline ends came to 15 bases. The CDR3 is made up of 14 amino acids. Germline CDR1 is SGHTS and CDR2 is YDEGEE. The CDR3 reads CASSPRTRPYGYTF. The CDR3 nucleotides read TGTGCCAGCAGCCCACGGACACGTCCGTATGGCTACACCTTC.

This clone was seen just once. The V gene is TRBV24-1, the J gene TRBJ2-1, with D possibly TRBD1 on 6 matching bases. The germline V and J ends were trimmed by 4 bases and 7 bases, with 16 bases remaining between them. The V gene's germline CDR1 is KGHDR and CDR2 SFDVKD. This CDR3 is built from 15 residues. This chain's CDR3 is CATSDSQGLGNEQFF. The CDR3 coding sequence is TGTGCCACCAGTGACTCACAGGGCTTGGGGAATGAGCAGTTCTTC.

CDR3 nucleotide sequence: TGTGCCGTAGGGACTTTAAACACCATATATTTT. It is translated as CAVGTLNTIYF. This sequence joins TRBV30 and TRBJ1-3, with a weak D call TRBD1 (5 bases). There are 11 residues in the CDR3. V was shortened by 8 bases and J by 6 bases, with 11 bases between the two germline ends. Germline V gene sequence: CDR1 GTSNPN, CDR2 SVGIG (reference sequence). Complete variable domain (other parts from reference TRBV30 and TRBJ1-3): SQTIHQWPATLVQPVGSPLSLECTVEGTSNPNLYWYRQAAGRGLQLLFYSVGIGQISSEVPQNLSASRPQDRQFILSSKKLLLSDSGFYLCAVGTLNTIYFGEGSWLTVV.

This clone was observed a single time. The J gene is TRBJ2-3, the V gene TRBV18; 8 bases agree with TRBD2. Germline V gene sequence: CDR1 KGHSH, CDR2 LQKENI. V shed 5 bases, J shed 5 bases, and the junction held 9 bases outside the gene matches. This CDR3 has 15 residues. The CDR3 region has the DNA TGTGCCAGCTCAGAACAGCGGGGGCTGCTAGATACGCAGTATTTT. Translated: CASSEQRGLLDTQYF.

The chain has TRBV15 and TRBJ2-1, with 7 bases identical to TRBD2. There are 14 residues in the CDR3. Per the germline V gene, CDR1 is LNHNV and CDR2 is YYDKDF (reference sequence). V was clipped by 3 bases and J by 9 bases; unmatched bases: 8. CDR3 protein: CATSSMRGMSEQFF. In DNA, the CDR3 is TGTGCCACCAGCAGCATGCGGGGGATGAGTGAGCAGTTCTTC.